The 20 T cell receptor beta chains below all came from one sample that was sequenced in a study of post-analysis software for immune sequencing data. Whole-study findings and limits: A few TRBV segments occurring more often in patients than controls included TRBV5-6, TRBV5-1 and TRBV20-1.

The TCR beta cDNA libraries contained unique molecular identifiers. From the PCR reads, TCRdb called clonotypes with MiXCR, one entry per CDR3 protein. The table includes approximately 360,000 distinct CDR3 sequences, approximately 33% detected once. Their cognate antigens are unknown. Sequenced input: blood. Receptors originate from a girl between 10 and 17 years old with multiple sclerosis.

This clonotype was seen a few times. This CDR3 is CASSLLGARFGISNQPQHF. CDR3 coding DNA: TGTGCCAGCAGCTTATTGGGGGCGCGTTTTGGAATAAGCAATCAGCCCCAGCATTTT. J is TRBJ1-5 and V is TRBV7-8; D perhaps matches TRBD1 (6 bases). CDR1 and CDR2 from the germline V gene are SGHVS and FQNEAQ. The length of the CDR3 is 19 residues. Trimming took 2 bases from V and 1 from J, leaving 21 bases between them.

The chain couples TRBV12-3 or TRBV12-4 to TRBJ2-3; 10 nucleotides agree with TRBD2. The junction had 15 bases not matched to a gene; V was cut back by 6 bases and J by 6 bases. This CDR3 is built from 17 residues. CDR3 sequence: CASSHSLAGANGDTQYF. Here the CDR3 DNA reads TGTGCCAGCAGCCATTCTCTAGCGGGGGCCAACGGGGATACGCAGTATTTT.

This clonotype has a handful of counts. V is TRBV5-1 and J is TRBJ1-2; 7 nucleotides match TRBD1. The junction had 8 bases not matched to a gene; V was cut back by 0 bases and J by 3 bases. CDR1 and CDR2 from the germline V gene are SGHRS and YFSETQ. The CDR3 runs to 16 residues. CDR3 residues: CASSLEGGDGYYGYTF. The CDR3 coding sequence is TGCGCCAGCAGCTTGGAAGGGGGCGACGGGTACTATGGCTACACCTTC. Supplemented by reference TRBV5-1 and TRBJ1-2, the full variable domain reads KAGVTQTPRYLIKTRGQQVTLSCSPISGHRSVSWYQQTPGQGLQFLFEYFSETQRNKGNFPGRFSGRQFSNSRSEMNVSTLELGDSALYLCASSLEGGDGYYGYTFGSGTRLTVV.

The V gene is TRBV12-3 or TRBV12-4, the J gene TRBJ2-6; 12 nucleotides line up with TRBD1. The junction had 12 bases not matched to a gene; V was cut back by 8 bases and J by 4 bases. The CDR3 runs 18 residues. The CDR3 spells CASAFSGTGGAGANVLTF. CDR3 nucleotide sequence: TGTGCCAGCGCGTTCTCCGGGACAGGGGGCGCCGGGGCCAACGTCCTGACTTTC.

The rearrangement joins TRBV12-3 or TRBV12-4 to TRBJ1-5, with TRBD1 matching over 12 bases. This CDR3 is 19 amino acids long. J gave up 1 base and V 7 bases, and 14 bases lay outside the gene matches. Here the CDR3 reads CASTYGRDRGRVSNQPQHF. The CDR3 coding sequence is TGTGCCAGCACTTATGGCCGGGACAGGGGGCGAGTGAGCAATCAGCCCCAGCATTTT.

The gene calls are TRBV20-1 and TRBJ2-3, with 16 nucleotides matching TRBD2. This CDR3 has 18 residues. Unmatched junction bases numbered 8, after V lost 0 bases and J lost 5 bases. CDR1 DFQATT and CDR2 SNEGSKA come from the germline V gene (reference sequence). CDR3 amino acids: CSARDLGLAGGPGDTQYF. DNA of the CDR3: TGCAGTGCTAGAGATCTGGGACTAGCGGGGGGGCCGGGAGATACGCAGTATTTT.

This clonotype showed up just a few times. The chain has TRBV29-1 and TRBJ1-2; a weak D match, TRBD1 (5 bases). Germline V gene sequence: CDR1 SQVTM, CDR2 ANQGSEA. This CDR3 comprises 12 residues. In nucleotides, the CDR3 is TGCAACGTGCGGGGGGCTAACTATGGCTACACCTTC. This codes for CNVRGANYGYTF. The full variable domain, rest sourced from reference TRBV29-1 and TRBJ1-2, is SAVISQKPSRDICQRGTSLTIQCQVDSQVTMMFWYRQQPGQSLTLIATANQGSEATYESGFVIDKFPISRPNLTFSTLTVSNMSPEDSSIYLCNVRGANYGYTFGSGTRLTVV.

This clonotype was recorded a few times. J is TRBJ2-4 and V is TRBV5-1; TRBD1 is a possible D gene (5 bases). This CDR3 has 17 amino acids. In germline, CDR1 is SGHRS, CDR2 YFSETQ. V gave up 4 bases and J gave up 0 bases, with 17 bases separating them. DNA for the CDR3: TGCGCCAGCAGCCCGGTCCCGGACATCTTAGCCAAAAACATTCAGTACTTC. Its translation: CASSPVPDILAKNIQYF. The variable domain in full, completed from reference TRBV5-1 and TRBJ2-4, reads KAGVTQTPRYLIKTRGQQVTLSCSPISGHRSVSWYQQTPGQGLQFLFEYFSETQRNKGNFPGRFSGRQFSNSRSEMNVSTLELGDSALYLCASSPVPDILAKNIQYFGAGTRLSVL.

The rearrangement links TRBV6-4 to TRBJ2-3, with a weak D call TRBD1 (6 bases). CDR1 MRHNA and CDR2 SNTAGT come from the germline V gene. Trimming took off 2 bases at V and 2 bases at J, with 11 bases between the two ends. This CDR3 region has 15 residues. For the CDR3, the DNA is TGTGCCAGCAGTGACAGGGGGTTTGACACAGATACGCAGTATTTT. Translation gives CASSDRGFDTDTQYF.

This clonotype is a singleton in its sample. The chain has TRBV20-1 and TRBJ1-1; D gene uncertain. Looked up from germline, CDR1 is DFQATT and CDR2 is SNEGSKA (reference sequence). The CDR3 loop spans 13 amino acids. Trimming removed 0 bases from V and 3 bases from J, with 8 bases in between. The CDR3 nucleotides read TGCAGTGCTAGAGACCAGGCGGACACTGAAGCTTTCTTT. Protein: CSARDQADTEAFF.

The chain carries TRBV6-1 and TRBJ1-2, with D possibly matching TRBD1 (6 bases). The ends were cut back, 0 bases at V and 5 bases at J, with 10 bases in the middle. The germline V gene has CDR1 MNHNS and CDR2 SASEGT. The CDR3 runs to 14 residues. The CDR3 reads CASSEAGQGYGYTF. As DNA, the CDR3 is TGTGCCAGCAGTGAAGCGGGGCAGGGGTATGGCTACACCTTC.

This clonotype was counted between two and nine times. The J gene is TRBJ2-5, the V gene TRBV4-1, with 9 bases identical to TRBD1. Per germline, CDR1 MGHRA and CDR2 YSYEKL. The CDR3 sequence is 15 residues long. V trimming: 2 bases; J trimming: 5 bases; junction bases outside the gene matches: 6. CDR3 in amino acids: CASSQLGGTGETQYF. The DNA of the CDR3 is TGCGCCAGCAGCCAATTAGGGGGGACAGGGGAGACCCAGTACTTC.

The chain couples TRBV14 to TRBJ2-1; no reliable D call. Trimming shortened V by 4 bases and J by 8 bases, and 9 bases separated the two germline ends. Germline assignment: CDR1 SGHDN and CDR2 FVKESK. The CDR3 runs to 12 residues. CDR3 in DNA: TGTGCCAGCAGCCGCCAAGGTTATGAGCAGTTCTTC. This translates into CASSRQGYEQFF.

The chain combines TRBV7-2 with TRBJ1-5; 12 positions agree with TRBD1. Trimming cost V 3 bases and J 1 base; bases outside gene matches: 1. Germline CDR1 SGHTA, CDR2 FQGNSA. The CDR3 sequence is 16 residues long. For the CDR3, the DNA is TGTGCCAGCAGCTTCGGGACAGGGGGCAGCAATCAGCCCCAGCATTTT. Translated, it gives CASSFGTGGSNQPQHF.

This clonotype was seen more than once but under ten times. CDR3 in amino acids: CSADPRGGSYNEQFF. CDR3 DNA: TGCAGTGCAGATCCGAGGGGGGGCTCCTACAATGAGCAGTTCTTC. V and J are TRBV20-1 and TRBJ2-1; perhaps TRBD2 as D (7 bases). This CDR3 is 15 amino acids long. CDR1 is DFQATT, CDR2 SNEGSKA, per germline (reference sequence). The V and J ends lost 6 bases and 0 bases respectively, with 15 bases between them.

The rearrangement joins TRBV20-1 to TRBJ2-1; D unresolved. Germline CDR1 reads DFQATT; CDR2 reads SNEGSKA (reference sequence). This CDR3 has 13 residues. V was clipped by 5 bases and J by 4 bases, with 12 bases between them. DNA of the CDR3: TGCAGTGCTGCACCGCCGACGTACAATGAGCAGTTCTTC. Protein: CSAAPPTYNEQFF.

This chain joins TRBV12-5 and TRBJ1-5; 8 nucleotides line up with TRBD1. The ends lost 4 bases at V and 2 bases at J; junction bases unmatched: 10. The CDR3 is 17 residues long. The V gene's germline CDR1 is LGHNT and CDR2 FRNRAP. The CDR3 DNA reads as TGTGCTAGTGGTTCCCATCAGGGGGCCCGGGGCAATCAGCCCCAGCATTTT. This codes for CASGSHQGARGNQPQHF.

In its sample, this clonotype was seen many times. This chain joins TRBV7-9 and TRBJ2-6; no clear D. Germline CDR1 and CDR2: SEHNR and FQNEAQ (reference sequence). The CDR3 totals 15 residues. The V gene lost 2 bases and the J gene lost 4 bases, with 9 bases spanning the gap. The CDR3 loop is CASSLRDTGANVLTF. The DNA for the CDR3 is TGTGCCAGCAGCTTACGAGACACGGGGGCCAACGTCCTGACTTTC.

V and J are TRBV10-3 and TRBJ2-7; TRBD1 matches at 10 bases. Looked up from germline, CDR1 is ENHRY and CDR2 is SYGVKD. The CDR3 has 14 residues. In DNA form, the CDR3 reads TGTACCTCCGCTACGGGACAGGGGAGTAACGAGCAGTACTTC. As protein: CTSATGQGSNEQYF.

In its sample, this clonotype was seen many times. The chain links TRBV6-1 to TRBJ2-5, with 7 bases fitting TRBD1. This CDR3 has 13 residues. The ends lost 6 bases at V and 2 bases at J; junction bases unmatched: 3. Germline V gene lookup returns CDR1 MNHNS and CDR2 SASEGT. CDR3 DNA sequence: TGTGCCAGCAGCGGGACAGATCAAGAGACCCAGTACTTC. The encoded protein is CASSGTDQETQYF.